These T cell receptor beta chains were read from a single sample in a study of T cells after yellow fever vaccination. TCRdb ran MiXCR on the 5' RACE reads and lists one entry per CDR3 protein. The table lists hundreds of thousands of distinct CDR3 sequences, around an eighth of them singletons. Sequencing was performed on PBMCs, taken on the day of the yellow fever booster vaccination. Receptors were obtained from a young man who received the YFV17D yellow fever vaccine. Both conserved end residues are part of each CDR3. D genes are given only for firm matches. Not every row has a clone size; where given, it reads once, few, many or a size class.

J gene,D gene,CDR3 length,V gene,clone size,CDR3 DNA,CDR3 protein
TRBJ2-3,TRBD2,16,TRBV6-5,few,TGTGCCAGCAGTTACTCGCTAGCGGGAGACACAGATACGCAGTATTTT,CASSYSLAGDTDTQYF
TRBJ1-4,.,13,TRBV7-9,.,TGTGCCAGCACCAACGCCGGCGCTGAAAAACTGTTTTTT,CASTNAGAEKLFF
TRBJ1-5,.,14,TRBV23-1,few,TGCGCCAGCAGCTGGGAAGACCGCAATCAGCCCCAGCATTTT,CASSWEDRNQPQHF
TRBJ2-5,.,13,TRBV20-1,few,TGCAGTGCTACACGGACGGCAGAAGAGACCCAGTACTTC,CSATRTAEETQYF
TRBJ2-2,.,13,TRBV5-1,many,TGCGCCAGCAGTCCTGGCAACGCCGGGGAGCTGTTTTTT,CASSPGNAGELFF
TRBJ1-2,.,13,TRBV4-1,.,TGCGCCAGCAGCCAGACCCGGAACTATGGCTACACCTTC,CASSQTRNYGYTF
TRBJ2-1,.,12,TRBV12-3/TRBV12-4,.,TGTGCCAGCAGTTTGGAAGGGTTTGAGCAGTTCTTC,CASSLEGFEQFF
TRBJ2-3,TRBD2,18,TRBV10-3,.,TGTGCCATCAGAGATAGCGGGGCCGCTGGTAGAAGCACAGATACGCAGTATTTT,CAIRDSGAAGRSTDTQYF
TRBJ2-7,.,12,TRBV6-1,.,TGTGCCAGCAGGGACTACCGGCTCGAGCAGTACTTC,CASRDYRLEQYF
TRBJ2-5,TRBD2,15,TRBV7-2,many,TGTGCCAGCAGCTCAGTGGCGGGAGGGTCAGAGACCCAGTACTTC,CASSSVAGGSETQYF
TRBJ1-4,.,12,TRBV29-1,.,TGCAGCGGGGGTCACTCAAATGAAAAACTGTTTTTT,CSGGHSNEKLFF
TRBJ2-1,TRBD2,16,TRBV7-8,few,TGTGCCAGCAGTCTAACGTGGACTAGCGGGAGCCCCGAGCAGTTCTTC,CASSLTWTSGSPEQFF
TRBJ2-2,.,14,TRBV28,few,TGTGCCAGCAGAACCTCGACAGTTACCGGGGAGCTGTTTTTT,CASRTSTVTGELFF
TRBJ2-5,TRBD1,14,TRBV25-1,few,TGTGCCAGCAGTGAGGACAGGGTGGTTTGGACCCAGTACTTC,CASSEDRVVWTQYF